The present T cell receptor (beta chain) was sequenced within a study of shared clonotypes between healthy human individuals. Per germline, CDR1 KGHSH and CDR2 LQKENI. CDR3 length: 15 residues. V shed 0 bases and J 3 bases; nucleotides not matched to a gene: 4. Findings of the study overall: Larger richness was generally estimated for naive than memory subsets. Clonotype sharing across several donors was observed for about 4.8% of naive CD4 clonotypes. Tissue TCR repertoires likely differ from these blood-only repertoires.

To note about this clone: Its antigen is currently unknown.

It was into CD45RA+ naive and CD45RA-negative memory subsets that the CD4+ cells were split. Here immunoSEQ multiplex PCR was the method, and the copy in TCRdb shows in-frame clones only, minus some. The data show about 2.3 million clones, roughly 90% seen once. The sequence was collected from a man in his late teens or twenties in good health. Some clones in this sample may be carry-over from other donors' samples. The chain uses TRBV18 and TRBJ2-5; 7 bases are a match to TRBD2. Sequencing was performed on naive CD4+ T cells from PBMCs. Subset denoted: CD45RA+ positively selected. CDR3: CASSPPGREKETQYF. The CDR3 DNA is TGTGCCAGCTCACCACCGGGGAGGGAGAAAGAGACCCAGTACTTC.